These 25 T cell receptor beta chains came from one sample sequenced in a study of T cell repertoires in cytomegalovirus infection. Their recognized antigens are unknown. TCRdb redid the calling of the reads with MiXCR, one entry per CDR3 protein. Of 700,000 to 900,000 distinct CDR3 sequences listed, around 29% are singletons. The source material was cultured CD8+ T cells from PBMCs, sampled from culture after CMV antigen stimulation. These receptors were taken from a human donor in good health (CMV status not recorded). Some clones in this sample may be carry-over from other donors' samples.

Many counts were recorded for this clonotype. The rearrangement joins TRBV7-2 to TRBJ1-1, with D tentatively TRBD1 (5 bases). Per the germline V gene, CDR1 is SGHTA and CDR2 is FQGNSA. Deletions cut 3 bases from V and 5 bases from J, with 25 bases between. The length of the CDR3 is 18 residues. The CDR3 bases are TGTGCCAGCAGCTTGGAGGCCGTTGGGGCCGGGTTGAGGACTGAAGCTTTCTTT. Protein: CASSLEAVGAGLRTEAFF.

The chain has TRBV10-2 and TRBJ1-5; 7 bases are a match to TRBD1. The CDR3 contains 17 residues. Trimming cost V 2 bases and J 0 bases; bases outside gene matches: 7. Germline V gives CDR1 WSHSY, CDR2 SAAADI. The CDR3 here is CASSEQTGPYSNQPQHF. Here the CDR3 DNA reads TGCGCCAGCAGTGAGCAGACAGGGCCTTATAGCAATCAGCCCCAGCATTTT.

V is TRBV6-1 and J is TRBJ2-7, with TRBD1 identical over 8 bases. Germline assignment: CDR1 MNHNS and CDR2 SASEGT. V shed 7 bases and J 0 bases; nucleotides not matched to a gene: 2. This CDR3 comprises 13 residues. This chain's CDR3 is CASNGQGSYEQYF. The CDR3 DNA follows: TGTGCCAGCAATGGACAGGGCTCCTACGAGCAGTACTTC.

This chain links TRBV5-1 with TRBJ2-5, with D unresolved. The V and J ends lost 3 bases and 3 bases respectively, with 12 bases between them. The germline CDR1 and CDR2 sequences are SGHRS and YFSETQ. The CDR3 contains 14 residues. CDR3 in amino acids: CASSYLDPEETQYF. The CDR3 DNA follows: TGCGCCAGCAGCTACCTTGACCCCGAAGAGACCCAGTACTTC.

The chain carries TRBV4-3 and TRBJ1-5; D ambiguous. V lost 1 base and J lost 1, with 14 bases in between. Per germline, CDR1 LGHNA and CDR2 YSLEER. CDR3 length: 17 residues. The CDR3 sequence: CASSQVLSAASNQPQHF. The CDR3 nucleotides are TGCGCCAGCAGCCAAGTTCTTTCGGCAGCCAGCAATCAGCCCCAGCATTTT.

The V gene is TRBV27, the J gene TRBJ1-2; no reliable D call. The V end was cut by 6 bases, the J end by 4 bases, with 24 bases between. This CDR3 has 17 amino acids. Germline V gene sequence: CDR1 MNHEY, CDR2 SMNVEV (reference sequence). The CDR3 nucleotides read TGTGCCAGCAGGCGGGATGTAGGGCAGACAAAGTCCTATGGCTACACCTTC. This sequence encodes CASRRDVGQTKSYGYTF.

The DNA for the CDR3 is TGTGCCAGCACCCGGACAGGGTACTATGGCTACACCTTC. Translated: CASTRTGYYGYTF. The chain couples TRBV5-4 to TRBJ1-2, with 8 positions matching TRBD1. CDR3 length: 13 residues. Per the germline V gene, CDR1 is SGHNT and CDR2 is YYREEE (reference sequence). Germline trimming cut 6 bases from V and 3 bases from J; bases unmatched to any gene: 4.

This clonotype was observed many times. V gene TRBV7-6 combines with J gene TRBJ2-1, with 8 bases matching TRBD1. Trimming cost V 3 bases and J 10 bases; bases outside gene matches: 8. Germline CDR1 and CDR2: SGHVS and FNYEAQ. This CDR3 is built from 14 residues. CDR3 sequence reads: CASSLPGQGGEQFF. The CDR3 DNA is TGTGCCAGCAGCTTGCCCGGACAGGGCGGGGAGCAGTTCTTC.

This clonotype was counted a few times. The genes are TRBV9 and TRBJ2-1; D possibly corresponds to TRBD2 (6 bases). This CDR3 comprises 16 residues. The V end lost 0 bases, the J end lost 2 bases, and 12 bases lay between the germline ends. Germline CDR1 and CDR2: SGDLS and YYNGEE. CDR3 loop: CASSVDYGGTYNEQFF. The CDR3 region has the DNA TGTGCCAGCAGCGTAGATTACGGGGGAACCTACAATGAGCAGTTCTTC.

V gene TRBV7-7 combines with J gene TRBJ2-1; 7 bases are shared with TRBD2. Germline CDR1 reads SSHAT; CDR2 reads FNYEAQ (reference sequence). The CDR3 runs 14 residues. The CDR3 protein is CATRNLADYNEQFF. Written as DNA, the CDR3 is TGTGCTACCAGGAATCTAGCGGACTACAATGAGCAGTTCTTC.

The chain recombines TRBV29-1 with TRBJ2-5; D gene uncertain. V lost 1 base and J 6 bases, leaving 12 bases between the germline ends. CDR3 size: 13 residues. CDR1 is SQVTM, CDR2 ANQGSEA, per germline. The CDR3 DNA reads TGCAGCGTTGAAGTCCCAGGATGGAAGACCCAGTACTTC. Its translation is CSVEVPGWKTQYF. Complete variable domain (other parts from reference TRBV29-1 and TRBJ2-5): SAVISQKPSRDICQRGTSLTIQCQVDSQVTMMFWYRQQPGQSLTLIATANQGSEATYESGFVIDKFPISRPNLTFSTLTVSNMSPEDSSIYLCSVEVPGWKTQYFGPGTRLLVL.

The CDR3 reads CATSSQLALETQYF. The CDR3 DNA reads as TGTGCCACCAGCTCTCAACTAGCGTTAGAGACCCAGTACTTC. This sequence joins TRBV15 and TRBJ2-5; 7 bases fit TRBD2. The CDR3 contains 14 residues. J was trimmed by 4 bases and V by 5 bases; bases with no gene match: 7. The germline V gene encodes CDR1 LNHNV and CDR2 YYDKDF (reference sequence).

J is TRBJ2-3 and V is TRBV2, with unresolved D. Trimming left V 8 bases short and J 7 bases short, with 13 bases between. Germline lookup yields CDR1 SNHLY and CDR2 FYNNEI. The CDR3 runs 12 residues. CDR3 coding DNA: TGTGCCAGCTACAGCAACACCTATACGCAGTATTTT. Translating it yields CASYSNTYTQYF.

The table lists this clonotype with a few counts. The chain's CDR3 is CASRHRDRVRLNTEAFF. CDR3 DNA sequence: TGTGCCAGCAGACACCGGGACAGGGTCCGCCTGAACACTGAAGCTTTCTTT. The V gene is TRBV6-5, the J gene TRBJ1-1, with TRBD1 identical over 9 bases. This CDR3 is built from 17 residues. J gave up 0 bases and V 6 bases, and 11 bases lay outside the gene matches. From germline, CDR1 is MNHEY and CDR2 SVGAGI.

This clonotype was observed many times. The chain is built from TRBV7-6 and TRBJ2-2; weak D call: TRBD2 (5 bases). CDR3 length: 16 amino acids. V was trimmed by 4 bases and J by 2 bases, leaving 14 bases between them. Germline CDR1 is SGHVS and CDR2 is FNYEAQ. CDR3 amino acids: CASSSRGLDNTGELFF. The CDR3 DNA reads TGTGCCAGCAGCTCCCGAGGACTCGATAACACCGGGGAGCTGTTTTTT.

This clonotype was recorded a few times. The V gene is TRBV7-6, the J gene TRBJ2-1; tentatively, D is TRBD1 or TRBD2 (5 bases each). CDR1 and CDR2 (germline): SGHVS, FNYEAQ. The CDR3 consists of 18 residues. V was shortened by 3 bases and J by 2 bases, with 20 bases between the two germline ends. This CDR3 is CASSLGPLADEAYNEQFF. CDR3 in DNA: TGTGCCAGCAGCTTGGGACCCCTGGCCGACGAAGCCTACAATGAGCAGTTCTTC.

The table lists this clonotype with many counts. V is TRBV7-8 and J is TRBJ2-1, with D perhaps assigned TRBD1 or TRBD2 (6 bases each). CDR3 length equals 15 residues. Germline CDR1 SGHVS, CDR2 FQNEAQ. With 0 bases removed from V and 6 bases from J, the gap between germline ends came to 12 bases. The CDR3 DNA is TGTGCCAGCAGCTTAGCGGGGGGCCTGGGCAATGAGCAGTTCTTC. As protein: CASSLAGGLGNEQFF. Looking up the rest from reference TRBV7-8 and TRBJ2-1 gives the full variable domain: GAGVSQSPRYKVAKRGQDVALRCDPISGHVSLFWYQQALGQGPEFLTYFQNEAQLDKSGLPSDRFFAERPEGSVSTLKIQRTQQEDSAVYLCASSLAGGLGNEQFFGPGTRLTVL.

The chain employs TRBV6-2 or TRBV6-3 and TRBJ2-1; D uncertain. V was trimmed by 2 bases and J by 0 bases, leaving 11 bases between them. The germline gives CDR1 MNHEY, CDR2 SVGEGT. This CDR3 has 16 residues. This CDR3 is CASSYDGSSSYNEQFF. In nucleotides, the CDR3 is TGTGCCAGCAGTTACGATGGCTCGAGCTCCTACAATGAGCAGTTCTTC.

The chain employs TRBV4-2 and TRBJ2-4; unclear D gene. Germline lookup yields CDR1 LGHNA and CDR2 YNFKEQ. V shed 1 base and J shed 4 bases, with 14 bases lying between them. The length of the CDR3 is 16 residues. The CDR3 DNA reads TGTGCCAGCAGCCAAGTCCGTGGTGGAACAAAAAACATTCAGTACTTC. It encodes CASSQVRGGTKNIQYF.

The chain recombines TRBV9 with TRBJ1-4; 7 bases are shared with TRBD1. Germline V gene data show CDR1 as SGDLS and CDR2 as YYNGEE. This CDR3 contains 14 residues. J was trimmed by 6 bases and V by 1 base; bases with no gene match: 3. CDR3 DNA sequence: TGTGCCAGCAGCGTATTCCAGGGGGATGAAAAACTGTTTTTT. It is translated as CASSVFQGDEKLFF. Full variable domain (outside the CDR3, taken from reference TRBV9 and TRBJ1-4): DSGVTQTPKHLITATGQRVTLRCSPRSGDLSVYWYQQSLDQGLQFLIQYYNGEERAKGNILERFSAQQFPDLHSELNLSSLELGDSALYFCASSVFQGDEKLFFGSGTQLSVL.

This clonotype was seen at least ten times. The rearrangement uses TRBV7-2 and TRBJ2-5; D is possibly TRBD2 (6 bases). From germline, CDR1 is SGHTA and CDR2 FQGNSA. V lost 4 bases to trimming and J lost 2 bases, with 20 bases between them. CDR3 size: 17 residues. The chain's CDR3 is CASSSRDSRPPQETQYF. The CDR3 nucleotides read TGTGCCAGCAGCTCCCGGGACTCACGCCCTCCTCAAGAGACCCAGTACTTC.

This clonotype was seen just once. V is TRBV7-6 and J is TRBJ2-1, with TRBD2 matching over 8 bases. This CDR3 has 14 residues. Germline V gene sequence: CDR1 SGHVS, CDR2 FNYEAQ. Trimming cost V 8 bases and J 4 bases; bases outside gene matches: 7. The CDR3 loop reads CASAPGGGYNEQFF. The CDR3 bases are TGTGCCAGCGCCCCGGGCGGGGGGTACAATGAGCAGTTCTTC.

This clonotype appeared many times. CDR3: CASSHAYGYTF. The CDR3 nucleotides are TGTGCCAGCAGCCATGCCTATGGCTACACCTTC. The chain links TRBV12-3 or TRBV12-4 to TRBJ1-2; D not resolved. V lost 6 bases to trimming and J lost 4 bases, with 6 bases between them. There are 11 residues in the CDR3.

CDR3 bases: TGTGCCAGCACCCCTGAGGTAGAGACTAGCGGGGGTTACAATGAGCAGTTCTTC. Its protein product is CASTPEVETSGGYNEQFF. The genes are TRBV2 and TRBJ2-1; 12 bases align to TRBD2. Trimming removed 7 bases from V and 4 bases from J; junction bases left unmatched: 14. The CDR3 is 18 residues long. Per germline, CDR1 SNHLY and CDR2 FYNNEI.

The chain has TRBV19 and TRBJ1-6; D not resolved. The V gene's germline CDR1 is LNHDA and CDR2 SQIVND (reference sequence). CDR3 size: 17 residues. V was cut by 1 base and J by 7 bases, with 17 bases left in between. The CDR3 region is CASSIGSAWRENSPLHF. The CDR3 DNA reads TGTGCCAGTAGTATAGGTTCGGCCTGGAGGGAAAATTCACCCCTCCACTTT.